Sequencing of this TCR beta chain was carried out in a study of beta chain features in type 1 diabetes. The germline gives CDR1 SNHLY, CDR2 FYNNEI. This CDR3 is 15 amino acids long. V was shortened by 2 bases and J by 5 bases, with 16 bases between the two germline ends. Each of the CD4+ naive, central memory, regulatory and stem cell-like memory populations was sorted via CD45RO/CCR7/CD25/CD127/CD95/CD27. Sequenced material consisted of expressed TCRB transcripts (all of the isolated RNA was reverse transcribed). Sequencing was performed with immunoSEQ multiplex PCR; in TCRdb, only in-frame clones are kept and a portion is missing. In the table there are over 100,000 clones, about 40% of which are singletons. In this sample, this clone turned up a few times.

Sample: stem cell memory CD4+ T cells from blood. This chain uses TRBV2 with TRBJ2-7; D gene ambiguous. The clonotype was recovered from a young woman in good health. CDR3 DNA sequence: TGTGCCAGCAGTGAATCCCTCCATAGATCGGACGAGCAGTACTTC. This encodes CASSESLHRSDEQYF.